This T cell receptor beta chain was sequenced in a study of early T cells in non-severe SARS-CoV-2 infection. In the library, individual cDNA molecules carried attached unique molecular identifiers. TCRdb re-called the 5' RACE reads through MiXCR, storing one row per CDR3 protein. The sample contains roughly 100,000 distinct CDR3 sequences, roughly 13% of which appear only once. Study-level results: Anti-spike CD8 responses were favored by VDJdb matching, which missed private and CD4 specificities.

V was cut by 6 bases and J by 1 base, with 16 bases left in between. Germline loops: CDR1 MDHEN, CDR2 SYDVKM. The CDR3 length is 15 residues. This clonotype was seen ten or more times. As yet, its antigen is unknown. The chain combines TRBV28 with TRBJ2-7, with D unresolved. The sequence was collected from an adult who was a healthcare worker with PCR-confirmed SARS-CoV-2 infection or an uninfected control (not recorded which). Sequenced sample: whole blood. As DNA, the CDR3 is TGTGCCAGCAGCCAAGACCAGCTAGGGTCCTACGAGCAGTACTTC. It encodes CASSQDQLGSYEQYF.